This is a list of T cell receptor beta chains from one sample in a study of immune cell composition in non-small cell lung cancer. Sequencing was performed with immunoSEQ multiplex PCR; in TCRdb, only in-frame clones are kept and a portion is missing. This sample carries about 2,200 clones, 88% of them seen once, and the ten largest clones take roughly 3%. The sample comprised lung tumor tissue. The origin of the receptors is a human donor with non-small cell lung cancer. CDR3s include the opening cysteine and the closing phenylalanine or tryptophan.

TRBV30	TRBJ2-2	CAWSVGGTGELFF
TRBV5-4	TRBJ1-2	CASSPWTGWGYTF
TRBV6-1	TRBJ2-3	CASSERGVDTQYF
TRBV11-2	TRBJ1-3	CASSLGGSSGNTIYF
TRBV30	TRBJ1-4	CAWSATISGEKLFF
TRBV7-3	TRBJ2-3	CASSSLAVSTDTQYF
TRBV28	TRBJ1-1	CATEIPMNTEAFF
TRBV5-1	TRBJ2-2	CASRGTGGDTGELFF
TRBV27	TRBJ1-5	CASSTGFNQPQHF
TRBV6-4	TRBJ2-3	CASSDSSGGGTDTQYF
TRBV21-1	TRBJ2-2	CASSKANTGFPGELFF
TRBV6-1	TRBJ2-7	CATGTHITYEQYF
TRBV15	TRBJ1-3	CATSRAAGSGNTIYF
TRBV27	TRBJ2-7	CASSLIGESYEQYF
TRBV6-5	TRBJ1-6	CASSFGQDNSPLHF
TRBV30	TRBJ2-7	CAWRVAGTSSYEQYF
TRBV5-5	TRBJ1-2	CASSREWGYSGYTF
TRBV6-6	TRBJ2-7	CASSASVGAYEQYF
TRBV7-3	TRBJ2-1	CASSLIFRDEQFF
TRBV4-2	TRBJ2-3	CASSQEPGTTFDDTQYF
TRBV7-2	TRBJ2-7	CASSSRLASEEQYF
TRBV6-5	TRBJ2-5	CASTPRDTQETQYF
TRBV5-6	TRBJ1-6	CASSYTDSSYNSPLHF
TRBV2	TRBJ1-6	CARRELSGSPLHF
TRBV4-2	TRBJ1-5	CASSLEGQGQPQHF
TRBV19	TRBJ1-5	CASSIGTASNQPQHF